By sample share, the clone carrying this TCR beta chain is medium-sized. Its antigen is undetermined. Since the library was made to target alpha chains, this beta chain is a stray read and its abundance is not meaningful. The data stem from a study of spatial heterogeneity in lung cancer. Study results and caveats: Tumor mutation counts were tracked by expanded intratumoral alpha and beta TCR counts.

The CDR3 contains 13 residues. Trimming pared 0 bases from V and 4 bases from J, leaving 6 bases between. Germline values: CDR1 MNHEY, CDR2 SVGAGI. TCRdb analysed the 5' RACE reads with MiXCR anew, one entry per CDR3 protein. This table holds about 5,600 distinct CDR3 sequences, around 8% found once. The time point: sample taken at primary tumor resection. No cells were sorted before sequencing. The whole RNA sequenced was extracted from tumor, nontumor lung or frozen PBMC. The sequence was obtained from a female donor with early-stage non-small cell lung cancer. The sequencing used lung tumor tissue, collected at surgery. This rearrangement joins TRBV6-5 to TRBJ1-2; D gene ambiguous. For the CDR3, the DNA is TGTGCCAGCAGTTACTCTGAGAGCTATGGCTACACCTTC. It is translated as CASSYSESYGYTF.